This T cell receptor (beta chain) was documented in a study of blood T cell repertoires in COVID-19. The method was immunoSEQ multiplex PCR; TCRdb's version includes in-frame clones alone and lacks a portion of them. Of some 270,000 clones in the sample, approximately 88% are singletons; the top ten hold approximately 2%. The CDR3 runs to 13 residues. The V and J ends lost 6 bases and 7 bases, in that order; junction bases with no gene match: 2. This clonotype originated in a man aged 45-65 years with acute or convalescent COVID-19. Sequencing used peripheral blood. The chain joins TRBV12-3 or TRBV12-4 to TRBJ1-4; 10 bases agree with TRBD1. CDR3 residues: CASRDRGTEKLFF. The CDR3, as DNA: TGTGCCAGCAGGGACAGGGGGACTGAAAAACTGTTTTTT.